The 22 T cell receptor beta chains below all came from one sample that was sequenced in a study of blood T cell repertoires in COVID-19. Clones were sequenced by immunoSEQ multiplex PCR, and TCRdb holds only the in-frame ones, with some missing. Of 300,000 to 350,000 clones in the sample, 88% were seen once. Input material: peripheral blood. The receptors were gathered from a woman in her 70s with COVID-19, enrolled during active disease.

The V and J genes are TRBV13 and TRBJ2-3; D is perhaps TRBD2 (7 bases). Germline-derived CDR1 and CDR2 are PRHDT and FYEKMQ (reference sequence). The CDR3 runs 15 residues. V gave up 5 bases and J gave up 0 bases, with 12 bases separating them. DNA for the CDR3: TGTGCCAGCAGCGGGGGGGCCCAAAGCACAGATACGCAGTATTTT. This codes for CASSGGAQSTDTQYF.

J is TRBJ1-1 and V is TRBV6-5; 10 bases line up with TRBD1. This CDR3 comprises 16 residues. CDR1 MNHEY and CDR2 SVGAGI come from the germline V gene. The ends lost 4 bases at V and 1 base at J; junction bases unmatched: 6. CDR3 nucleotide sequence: TGTGCCAGCAGTTTCCGACAGGGGGCTACGAACACTGAAGCTTTCTTT. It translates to CASSFRQGATNTEAFF.

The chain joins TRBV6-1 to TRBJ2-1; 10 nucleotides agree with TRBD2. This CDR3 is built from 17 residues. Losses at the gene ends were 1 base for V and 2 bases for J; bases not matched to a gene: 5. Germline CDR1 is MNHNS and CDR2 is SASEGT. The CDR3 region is CASSEGSGGAPYNEQFF. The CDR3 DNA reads TGTGCCAGCAGTGAAGGGAGCGGGGGGGCCCCCTACAATGAGCAGTTCTTC.

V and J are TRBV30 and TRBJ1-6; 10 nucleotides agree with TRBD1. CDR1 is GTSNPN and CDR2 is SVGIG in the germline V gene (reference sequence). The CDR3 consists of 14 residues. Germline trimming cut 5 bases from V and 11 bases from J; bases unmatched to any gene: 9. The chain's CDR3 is CAWDRGTGATPLHF. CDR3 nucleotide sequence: TGTGCCTGGGACCGGGGGACAGGGGCGACACCCCTCCACTTT.

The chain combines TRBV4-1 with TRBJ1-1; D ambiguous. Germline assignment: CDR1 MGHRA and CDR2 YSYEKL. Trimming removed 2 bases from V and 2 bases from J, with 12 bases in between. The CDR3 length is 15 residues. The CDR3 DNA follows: TGCGCCAGCAGCCAAATAGGATTGGGCAACACTGAAGCTTTCTTT. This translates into CASSQIGLGNTEAFF.

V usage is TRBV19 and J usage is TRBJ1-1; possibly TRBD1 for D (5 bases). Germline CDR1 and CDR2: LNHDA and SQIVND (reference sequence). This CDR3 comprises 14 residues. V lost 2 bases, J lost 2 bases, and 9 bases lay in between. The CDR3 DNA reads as TGTGCCAGTAGTATACGGGACTTAAACACTGAAGCTTTCTTT. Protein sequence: CASSIRDLNTEAFF. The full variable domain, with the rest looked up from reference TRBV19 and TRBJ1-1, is DGGITQSPKYLFRKEGQNVTLSCEQNLNHDAMYWYRQDPGQGLRLIYYSQIVNDFQKGDIAEGYSVSREKKESFPLTVTSAQKNPTAFYLCASSIRDLNTEAFFGQGTRLTVV.

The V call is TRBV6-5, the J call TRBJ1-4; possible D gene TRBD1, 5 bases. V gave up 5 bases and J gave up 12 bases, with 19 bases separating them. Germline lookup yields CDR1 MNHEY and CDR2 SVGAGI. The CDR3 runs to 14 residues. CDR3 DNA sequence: TGTGCCAGCAGTCGGGGGATGGCAGGTGGTGAACTGTTTTTT. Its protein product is CASSRGMAGGELFF.

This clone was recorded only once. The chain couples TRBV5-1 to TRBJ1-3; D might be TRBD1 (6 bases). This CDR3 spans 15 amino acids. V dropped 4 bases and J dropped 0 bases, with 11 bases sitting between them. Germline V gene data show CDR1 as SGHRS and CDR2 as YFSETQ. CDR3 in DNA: TGCGCCAGCAGCGATCAACAGGGCTCTGGAAACACCATATATTTT. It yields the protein CASSDQQGSGNTIYF.

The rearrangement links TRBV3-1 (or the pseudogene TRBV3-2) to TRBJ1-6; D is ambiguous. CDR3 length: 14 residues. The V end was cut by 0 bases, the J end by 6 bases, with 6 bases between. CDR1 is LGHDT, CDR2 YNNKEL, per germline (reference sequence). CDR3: CASSQDAGNSPLHF. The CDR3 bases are TGTGCCAGCAGCCAAGATGCGGGTAATTCACCCCTCCACTTT.

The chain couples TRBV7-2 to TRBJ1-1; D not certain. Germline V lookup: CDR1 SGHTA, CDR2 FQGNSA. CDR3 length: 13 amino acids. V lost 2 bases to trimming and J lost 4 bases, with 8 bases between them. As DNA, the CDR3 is TGTGCCAGCAGCTTAACCATAGTCACTGAAGCTTTCTTT. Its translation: CASSLTIVTEAFF.

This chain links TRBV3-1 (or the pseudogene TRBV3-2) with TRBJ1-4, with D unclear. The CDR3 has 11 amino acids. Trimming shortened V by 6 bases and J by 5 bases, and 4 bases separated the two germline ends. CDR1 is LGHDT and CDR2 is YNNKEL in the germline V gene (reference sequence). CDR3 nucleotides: TGTGCCAGCAGGTCAAATGAAAAACTGTTTTTT. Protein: CASRSNEKLFF.

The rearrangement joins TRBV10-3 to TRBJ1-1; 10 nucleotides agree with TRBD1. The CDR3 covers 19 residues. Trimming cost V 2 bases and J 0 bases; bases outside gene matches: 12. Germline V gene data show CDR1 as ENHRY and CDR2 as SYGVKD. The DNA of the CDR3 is TGTGCCATCAGTGAGCCGAGGGACAGGGGTATAGGGATGAACACTGAAGCTTTCTTT. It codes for CAISEPRDRGIGMNTEAFF.

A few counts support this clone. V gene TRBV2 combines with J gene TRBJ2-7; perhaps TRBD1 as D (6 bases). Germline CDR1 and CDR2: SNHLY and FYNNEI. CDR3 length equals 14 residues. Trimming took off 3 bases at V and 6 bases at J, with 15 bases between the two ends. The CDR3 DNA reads TGTGCCAGCAGTGAGTCCAGGGGAAGAGGCGAGCAGTACTTC. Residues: CASSESRGRGEQYF.

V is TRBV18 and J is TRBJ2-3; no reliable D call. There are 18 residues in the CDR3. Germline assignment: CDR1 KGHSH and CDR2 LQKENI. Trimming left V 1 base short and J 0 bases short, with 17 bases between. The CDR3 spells CASSPRPPSDTSTDTQYF. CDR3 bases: TGTGCCAGCTCACCACGCCCCCCATCCGACACTAGCACAGATACGCAGTATTTT.

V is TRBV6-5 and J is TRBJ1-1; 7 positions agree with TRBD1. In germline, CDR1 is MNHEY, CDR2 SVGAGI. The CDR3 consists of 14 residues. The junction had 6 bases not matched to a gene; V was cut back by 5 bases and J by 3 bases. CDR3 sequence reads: CASSTDRVDTEAFF. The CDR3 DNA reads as TGTGCCAGCAGTACCGACAGGGTGGACACTGAAGCTTTCTTT.

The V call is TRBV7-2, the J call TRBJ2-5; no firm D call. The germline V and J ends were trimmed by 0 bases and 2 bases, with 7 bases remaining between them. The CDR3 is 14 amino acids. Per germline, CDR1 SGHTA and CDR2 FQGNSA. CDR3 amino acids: CASSLAEYQETQYF. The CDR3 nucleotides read TGTGCCAGCAGCTTAGCGGAGTATCAAGAGACCCAGTACTTC.

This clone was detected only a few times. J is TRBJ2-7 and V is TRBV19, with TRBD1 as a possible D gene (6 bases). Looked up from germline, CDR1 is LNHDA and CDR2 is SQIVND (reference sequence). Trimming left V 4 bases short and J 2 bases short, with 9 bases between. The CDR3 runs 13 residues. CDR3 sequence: CASSTWTAYEQYF. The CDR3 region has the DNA TGTGCCAGTAGTACATGGACAGCCTACGAGCAGTACTTC.

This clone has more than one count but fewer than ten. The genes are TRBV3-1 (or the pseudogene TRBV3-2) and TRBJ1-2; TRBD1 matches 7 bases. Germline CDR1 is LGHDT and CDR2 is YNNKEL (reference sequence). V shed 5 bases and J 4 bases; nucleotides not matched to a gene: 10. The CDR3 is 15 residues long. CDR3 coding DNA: TGTGCCAGCAGCGATCGCGACAGGGCCCTCTATGGCTACACCTTC. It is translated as CASSDRDRALYGYTF.

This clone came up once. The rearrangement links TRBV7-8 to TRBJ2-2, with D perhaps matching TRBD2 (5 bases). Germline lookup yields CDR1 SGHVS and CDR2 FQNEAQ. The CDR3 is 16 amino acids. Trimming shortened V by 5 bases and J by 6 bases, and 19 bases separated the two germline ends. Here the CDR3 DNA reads TGTGCCAGCAGCCGGGATAAGGCGGTAGTGGCCGGGGAGCTGTTTTTT. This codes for CASSRDKAVVAGELFF.

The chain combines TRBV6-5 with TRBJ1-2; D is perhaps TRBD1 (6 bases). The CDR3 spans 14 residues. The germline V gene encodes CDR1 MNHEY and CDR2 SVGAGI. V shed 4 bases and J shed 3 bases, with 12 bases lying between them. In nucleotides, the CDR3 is TGTGCCAGCAGTTTCCACAGGGTGGACTATGGCTACACCTTC. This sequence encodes CASSFHRVDYGYTF.

The CDR3 region is CASSFTSGGHYTQYF. The CDR3 nucleotides read TGTGCCAGCAGCTTCACTAGCGGGGGTCACTATACGCAGTATTTT. The V and J genes are TRBV7-3 and TRBJ2-3; 11 nucleotides line up with TRBD2. The CDR3 runs to 15 residues. The V and J ends lost 3 bases and 7 bases, in that order; junction bases with no gene match: 6. Germline V gives CDR1 SGHTA, CDR2 FQGTGA.

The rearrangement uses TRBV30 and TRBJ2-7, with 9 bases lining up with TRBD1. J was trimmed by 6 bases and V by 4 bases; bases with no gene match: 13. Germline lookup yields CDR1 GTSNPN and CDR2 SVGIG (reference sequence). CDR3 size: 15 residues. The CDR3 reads CAWNGNQQGAGEQYF. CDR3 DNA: TGTGCCTGGAACGGGAACCAACAGGGGGCTGGCGAGCAGTACTTC.